This entry lists 14 T cell receptor beta chains sequenced from one sample in a study of Ad26.COV2.S vaccination and SARS-CoV-2 variants (dated by TCRdb to about 2021). The library was made by the immunoSEQ multiplex PCR assay. TCRdb carries this immuneACCESS record with in-frame sequences only. Its versions omit some clonotypes, under half of them owing to an unresolved V gene in the studies checked, with the rest unexplained. The sample table shows fewer than 500,000 clones, and roughly nine tenths are seen once. The biggest ten clones account for roughly 2.5% of the sample. The intended sense of this specimen's treatment or condition label: 19 received Ad26.COV2.S at low or high dose, single or two shots; about 5 received placebo; per-sample allocation not given. Repertoires of vaccine and placebo recipients were sequenced from samples collected on day 63 after the first injection. The starting material was peripheral blood, obtained in a trial of Ad26.COV2.S vaccine versus placebo. The origin of the receptors is a person between 18 and 59 years old who received the Ad26.COV2.S COVID-19 vaccine or a placebo.

The chain employs TRBV28 and TRBJ2-7; a possible D gene is TRBD1 (5 bases). Germline V CDR1 and CDR2: MDHEN, SYDVKM. The CDR3 covers 17 residues. The ends were cut back, 1 base at V and 5 bases at J, with 21 bases in the middle. For the CDR3, the DNA is TGTGCCAGCAGTTTATTCTCGATACCCTTAGGGGTCGACGAGCAGTACTTC. It translates to CASSLFSIPLGVDEQYF.

The V gene is TRBV4-3, the J gene TRBJ2-7; tentative D call: TRBD1 (6 bases). Trimming stripped 1 base from V and 2 bases from J, with 9 bases between. The CDR3 totals 14 residues. The germline V gene has CDR1 LGHNA and CDR2 YSLEER. CDR3 sequence reads: CASSQGHRAYEQYF. In DNA form, the CDR3 reads TGCGCCAGCAGCCAAGGGCACAGGGCCTACGAGCAGTACTTC.

This chain uses TRBV5-1 with TRBJ1-2; the D gene is possibly TRBD1 (6 bases). The germline gives CDR1 SGHRS, CDR2 YFSETQ. With 4 bases removed from V and 6 bases from J, the gap between germline ends came to 25 bases. The CDR3 spans 17 residues. The CDR3 bases are TGCGCCAGCAGCGGGAGGGTTACAGGGCCTAAGATAAATGGCTACACCTTC. Its protein is CASSGRVTGPKINGYTF.

The chain couples TRBV5-6 to TRBJ2-1; 7 bases are shared with TRBD2. CDR1 and CDR2 (germline): SGHDT, YYEEEE. The CDR3 spans 16 residues. The trim removed 2 bases at V and 6 bases at J, leaving 11 bases unmatched. The CDR3 coding sequence is TGTGCCAGCAGCTTTCCTGGGGCAGGGAGGGTCAATGAGCAGTTCTTC. Its protein is CASSFPGAGRVNEQFF.

The chain links TRBV2 to TRBJ2-7; D is perhaps TRBD2 (5 bases). CDR1 SNHLY and CDR2 FYNNEI come from the germline V gene. V lost 3 bases, J lost 4 bases, and 19 bases lay in between. This CDR3 contains 16 residues. The CDR3 region is CASSDRRPGYYYEQYV. The CDR3 coding sequence is TGTGCCAGCAGTGATCGGAGGCCGGGCTACTATTACGAGCAGTACGTC.

This rearrangement joins TRBV7-9 to TRBJ2-7; D not resolved. This CDR3 is 17 amino acids long. Deletions cut 3 bases from V and 2 bases from J, with 20 bases between. The germline gives CDR1 SEHNR, CDR2 FQNEAQ (reference sequence). The CDR3 loop reads CASSLAKKGYATYEQYV. The CDR3 nucleotides are TGTGCCAGCAGCTTGGCCAAAAAGGGCTATGCGACCTACGAGCAGTACGTC.

The gene calls are TRBV5-8 and TRBJ2-7; 7 positions match TRBD2. The J segment lost 0 bases and the V segment lost 4 bases, leaving 4 bases of the junction unmatched. Germline lookup yields CDR1 SGHTS and CDR2 YDEGEE. CDR3 size: 14 residues. The CDR3 nucleotides read TGTGCCAGCAGCCAGCGGGGAGGCTCCTACGAGCAGTACGTC. Protein sequence: CASSQRGGSYEQYV.

This rearrangement joins TRBV15 to TRBJ2-3; TRBD2 matches at 7 bases. Unmatched junction bases numbered 7, after V lost 2 bases and J lost 2 bases. CDR1 and CDR2 from the germline V gene are LNHNV and YYDKDF (reference sequence). CDR3 length: 16 residues. CDR3 in DNA: TGTGCCACCAGCAGACGTAGCGGGTCTCTCACAGATACGCAGTATTTT. The encoded protein is CATSRRSGSLTDTQYF.

The chain joins TRBV18 to TRBJ1-2, with D possibly TRBD1 on 6 matching bases. The CDR3 sequence is 14 residues long. Germline-derived CDR1 and CDR2 are KGHSH and LQKENI. The V end was cut by 3 bases, the J end by 4 bases, with 12 bases between. CDR3 region: CASSPRQEIYGYTF. CDR3 nucleotides: TGTGCCAGCTCACCCCGACAGGAGATCTATGGCTACACCTTC.

The V and J genes are TRBV18 and TRBJ2-5; perhaps TRBD1 as D (5 bases). V was cut by 6 bases and J by 4 bases, with 15 bases left in between. CDR1 and CDR2 from the germline V gene are KGHSH and LQKENI. The CDR3 spans 14 residues. The DNA for the CDR3 is TGTGCCAGCTCCCCTACCGACAGCGCAGAGACCCAGTACTTC. This sequence encodes CASSPTDSAETQYF.

The rearrangement links TRBV5-4 to TRBJ1-1, with no clear D. The CDR3 length is 17 residues. Germline V gene lookup returns CDR1 SGHNT and CDR2 YYREEE (reference sequence). Trimming cost V 4 bases and J 4 bases, with 23 bases left between them. The CDR3 loop reads CASSRAPFPAEATEAFF. The CDR3 bases are TGTGCCAGCAGCCGCGCCCCCTTTCCTGCGGAGGCCACTGAAGCTTTCTTT.

Regarding this clone: Additional DNA sequences in this sample encode the identical CDR3. This chain connects TRBV6-4 to TRBJ2-3; D is unclear. The CDR3 length is 14 residues. Germline-derived CDR1 and CDR2 are MRHNA and SNTAGT. V lost 0 bases, J lost 3 bases, and 7 bases lay in between. The CDR3, as DNA: TGTGCCAGCAGTGACTCGGGTGGGACAGATACGCAGTATTTT. It is translated as CASSDSGGTDTQYF.

J is TRBJ2-3 and V is TRBV7-8; D is undetermined. Germline CDR1 reads SGHVS; CDR2 reads FQNEAQ. The V and J ends lost 5 bases and 4 bases respectively, with 10 bases between them. This CDR3 spans 13 amino acids. CDR3 in amino acids: CASSPTFPDTQYF. DNA of the CDR3: TGTGCCAGCAGCCCGACCTTCCCAGATACGCAGTATTTT.

J is TRBJ1-1 and V is TRBV5-1; D not resolved. The CDR3 is 16 residues long. Trimming cost V 2 bases and J 5 bases, with 19 bases left between them. Per germline, CDR1 SGHRS and CDR2 YFSETQ. In DNA, the CDR3 is TGCGCCAGCAGCTTCGCAGGTTTTGGGGTTGGTACTGAAGCTTTCTTT. Protein sequence: CASSFAGFGVGTEAFF.